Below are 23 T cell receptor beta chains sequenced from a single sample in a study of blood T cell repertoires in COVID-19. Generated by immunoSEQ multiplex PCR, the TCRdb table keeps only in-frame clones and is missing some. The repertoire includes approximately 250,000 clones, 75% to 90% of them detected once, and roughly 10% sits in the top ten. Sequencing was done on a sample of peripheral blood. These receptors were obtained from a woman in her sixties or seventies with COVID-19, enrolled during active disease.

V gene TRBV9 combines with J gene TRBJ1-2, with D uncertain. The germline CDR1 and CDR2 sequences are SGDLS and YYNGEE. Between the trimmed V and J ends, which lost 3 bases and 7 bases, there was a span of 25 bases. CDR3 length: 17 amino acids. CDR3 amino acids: CASSASRSSDPFSGYTF. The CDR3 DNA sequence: TGTGCCAGCAGCGCTAGTCGTTCCAGTGATCCCTTCAGTGGCTACACCTTC. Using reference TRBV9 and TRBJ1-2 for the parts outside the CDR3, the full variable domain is DSGVTQTPKHLITATGQRVTLRCSPRSGDLSVYWYQQSLDQGLQFLIQYYNGEERAKGNILERFSAQQFPDLHSELNLSSLELGDSALYFCASSASRSSDPFSGYTFGSGTRLTVV.

The CDR3, as DNA: TGTGCCAGCAGCTTGGGAGGTCCTGGAACTAATGAAAAACTGTTTTTT. Translating it yields CASSLGGPGTNEKLFF. V gene TRBV7-2 combines with J gene TRBJ1-4, with D unclear. V gave up 3 bases and J gave up 1 base, with 12 bases separating them. CDR1 SGHTA and CDR2 FQGNSA come from the germline V gene. CDR3 length: 16 amino acids.

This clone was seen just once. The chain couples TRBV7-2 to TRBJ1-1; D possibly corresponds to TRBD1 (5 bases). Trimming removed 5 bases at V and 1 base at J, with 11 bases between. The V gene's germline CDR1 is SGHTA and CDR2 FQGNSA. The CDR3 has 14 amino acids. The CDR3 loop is CASSPLGGNTEAFF. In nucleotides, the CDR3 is TGTGCCAGCAGCCCCCTGGGGGGGAACACTGAAGCTTTCTTT.

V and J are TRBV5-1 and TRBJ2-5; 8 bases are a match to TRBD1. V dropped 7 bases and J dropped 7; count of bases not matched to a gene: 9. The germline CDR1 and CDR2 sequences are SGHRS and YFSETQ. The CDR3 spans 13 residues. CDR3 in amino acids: CASAPQGARTQYF. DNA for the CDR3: TGCGCCAGCGCTCCTCAGGGGGCTAGGACCCAGTACTTC.

CDR3 in amino acids: CASSKGDRGADTQYF. The CDR3 nucleotides read TGCGCCAGCAGCAAAGGGGACAGGGGGGCAGATACGCAGTATTTT. V is TRBV4-1 and J is TRBJ2-3; 11 bases match TRBD1. Germline trimming cut 5 bases from V and 4 bases from J; bases unmatched to any gene: 5. CDR3 size: 15 residues. Germline CDR1 reads MGHRA; CDR2 reads YSYEKL.

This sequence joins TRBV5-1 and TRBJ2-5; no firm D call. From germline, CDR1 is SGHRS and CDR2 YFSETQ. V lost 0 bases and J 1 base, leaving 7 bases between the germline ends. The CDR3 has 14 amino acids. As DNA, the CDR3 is TGCGCCAGCAGCTTGGCCCCCATCCAAGAGACCCAGTACTTC. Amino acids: CASSLAPIQETQYF.

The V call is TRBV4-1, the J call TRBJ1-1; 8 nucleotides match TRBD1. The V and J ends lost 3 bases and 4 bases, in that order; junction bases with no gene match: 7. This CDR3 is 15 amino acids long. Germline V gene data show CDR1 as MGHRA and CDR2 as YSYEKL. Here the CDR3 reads CASSHPRGRRTEAFF. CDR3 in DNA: TGCGCCAGCAGCCACCCCAGGGGGCGCCGCACTGAAGCTTTCTTT.

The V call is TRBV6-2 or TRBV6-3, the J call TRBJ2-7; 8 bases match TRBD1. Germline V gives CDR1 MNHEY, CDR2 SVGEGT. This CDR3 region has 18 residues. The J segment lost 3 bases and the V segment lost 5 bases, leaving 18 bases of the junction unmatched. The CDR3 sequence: CASSTGPDRGSPLYEQYF. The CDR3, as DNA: TGTGCCAGCAGTACGGGACCAGACAGGGGCTCCCCACTCTACGAGCAGTACTTC.

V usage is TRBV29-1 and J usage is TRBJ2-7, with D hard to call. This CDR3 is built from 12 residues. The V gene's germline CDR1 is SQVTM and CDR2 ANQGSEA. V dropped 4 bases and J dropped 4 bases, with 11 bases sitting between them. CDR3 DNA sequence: TGCAGCGTTGTCCCTGGGCAGTACGAGCAGTACTTC. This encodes CSVVPGQYEQYF.

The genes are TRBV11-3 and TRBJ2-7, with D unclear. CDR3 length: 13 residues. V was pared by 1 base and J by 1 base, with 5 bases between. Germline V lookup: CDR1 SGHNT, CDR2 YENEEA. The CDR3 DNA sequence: TGTGCCAGCAGCTTAGTCAATTCCTACGAGCAGTACTTC. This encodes CASSLVNSYEQYF.

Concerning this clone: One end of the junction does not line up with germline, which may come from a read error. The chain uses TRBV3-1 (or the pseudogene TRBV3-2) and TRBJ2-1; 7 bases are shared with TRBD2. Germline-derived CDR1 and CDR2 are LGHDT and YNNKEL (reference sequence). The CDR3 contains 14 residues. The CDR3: CASRQGRASNEQFF. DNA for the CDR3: TGTGCCAGCAGACAAGGGAGGGCATCGAATGAGCAGTTCTTC.

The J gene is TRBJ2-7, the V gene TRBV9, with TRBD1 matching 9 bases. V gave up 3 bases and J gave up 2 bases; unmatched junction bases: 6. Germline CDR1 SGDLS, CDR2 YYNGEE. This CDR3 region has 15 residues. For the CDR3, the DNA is TGTGCCAGCAGCGGCGGGACAGGGCTAACCTACGAGCAGTACTTC. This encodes CASSGGTGLTYEQYF.

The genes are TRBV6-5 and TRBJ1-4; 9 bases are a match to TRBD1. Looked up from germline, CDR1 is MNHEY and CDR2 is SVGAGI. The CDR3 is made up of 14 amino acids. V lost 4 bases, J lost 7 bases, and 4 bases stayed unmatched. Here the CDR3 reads CASSSPGQGEKLFF. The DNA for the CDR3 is TGTGCCAGCAGTTCCCCGGGACAGGGTGAAAAACTGTTTTTT.

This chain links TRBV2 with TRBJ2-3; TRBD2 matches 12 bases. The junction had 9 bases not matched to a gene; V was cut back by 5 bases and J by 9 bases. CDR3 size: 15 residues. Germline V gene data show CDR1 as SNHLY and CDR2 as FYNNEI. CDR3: CASSTSSGRAGTQYF. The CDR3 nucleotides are TGTGCCAGCAGTACGTCTAGCGGGAGGGCCGGCACGCAGTATTTT.

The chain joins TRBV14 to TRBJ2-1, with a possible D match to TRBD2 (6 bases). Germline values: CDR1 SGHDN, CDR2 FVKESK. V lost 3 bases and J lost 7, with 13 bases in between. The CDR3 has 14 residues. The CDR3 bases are TGTGCCAGCAGCCATACCAGGGCGGGGAATGAGCAGTTCTTC. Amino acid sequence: CASSHTRAGNEQFF.

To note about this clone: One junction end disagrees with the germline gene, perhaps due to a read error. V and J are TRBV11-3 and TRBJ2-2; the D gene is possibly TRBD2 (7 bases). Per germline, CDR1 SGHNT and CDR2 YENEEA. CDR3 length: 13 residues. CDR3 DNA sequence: TGTGCCAGCCCGTGGGAGGGGGACCGGGGAGCTGTTTTT. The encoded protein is CASPWEGDRGAVF.

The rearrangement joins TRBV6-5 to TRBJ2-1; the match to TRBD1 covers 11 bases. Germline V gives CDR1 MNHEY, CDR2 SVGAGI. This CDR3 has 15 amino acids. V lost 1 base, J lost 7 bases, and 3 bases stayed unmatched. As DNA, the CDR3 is TGTGCCAGCAGTTACTTGGACAGGGGGCGGAATGAGCAGTTCTTC. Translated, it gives CASSYLDRGRNEQFF.

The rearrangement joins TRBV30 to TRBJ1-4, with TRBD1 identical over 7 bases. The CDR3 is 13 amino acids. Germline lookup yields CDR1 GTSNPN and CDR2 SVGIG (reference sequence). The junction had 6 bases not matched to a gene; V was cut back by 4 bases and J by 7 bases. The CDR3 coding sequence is TGTGCCTGGACGAGAGGGGGCTCTGAAAAACTGTTTTTT. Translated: CAWTRGGSEKLFF.

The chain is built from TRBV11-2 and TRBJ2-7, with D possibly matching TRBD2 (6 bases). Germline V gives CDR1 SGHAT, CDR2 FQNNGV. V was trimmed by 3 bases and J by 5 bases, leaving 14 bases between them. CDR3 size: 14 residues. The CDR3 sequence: CASSLVGLHHEQYF. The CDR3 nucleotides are TGTGCCAGCAGCTTGGTGGGACTGCACCACGAGCAGTACTTC.

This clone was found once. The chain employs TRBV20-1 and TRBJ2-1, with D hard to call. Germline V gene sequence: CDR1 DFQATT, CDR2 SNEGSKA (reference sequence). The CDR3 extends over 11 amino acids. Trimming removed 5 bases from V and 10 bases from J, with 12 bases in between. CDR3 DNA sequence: TGCAGTGCTCAGACTCCCAGCGAGCAGTTCTTC. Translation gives CSAQTPSEQFF.

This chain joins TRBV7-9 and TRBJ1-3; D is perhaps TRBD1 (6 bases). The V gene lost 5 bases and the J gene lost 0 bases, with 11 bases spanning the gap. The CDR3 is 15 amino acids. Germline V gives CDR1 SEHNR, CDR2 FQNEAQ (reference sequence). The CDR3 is CASSPETGSGNTIYF. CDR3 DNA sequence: TGTGCCAGCAGCCCCGAGACAGGCTCTGGAAACACCATATATTTT.

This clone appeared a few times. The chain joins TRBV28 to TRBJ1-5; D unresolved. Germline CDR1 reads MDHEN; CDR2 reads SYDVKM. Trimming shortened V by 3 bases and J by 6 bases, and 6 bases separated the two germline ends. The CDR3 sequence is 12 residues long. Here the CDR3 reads CASSFLLQPQHF. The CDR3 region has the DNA TGTGCCAGCAGTTTCCTCCTTCAGCCCCAGCATTTT.

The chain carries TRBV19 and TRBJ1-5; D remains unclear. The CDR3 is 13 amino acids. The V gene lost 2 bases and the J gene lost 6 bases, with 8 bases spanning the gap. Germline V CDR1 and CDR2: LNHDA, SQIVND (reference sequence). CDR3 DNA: TGTGCCAGTAGTATAAGCCCTGGTCAGCCCCAGCATTTT. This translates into CASSISPGQPQHF. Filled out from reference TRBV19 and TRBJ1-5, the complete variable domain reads DGGITQSPKYLFRKEGQNVTLSCEQNLNHDAMYWYRQDPGQGLRLIYYSQIVNDFQKGDIAEGYSVSREKKESFPLTVTSAQKNPTAFYLCASSISPGQPQHFGDGTRLSIL.